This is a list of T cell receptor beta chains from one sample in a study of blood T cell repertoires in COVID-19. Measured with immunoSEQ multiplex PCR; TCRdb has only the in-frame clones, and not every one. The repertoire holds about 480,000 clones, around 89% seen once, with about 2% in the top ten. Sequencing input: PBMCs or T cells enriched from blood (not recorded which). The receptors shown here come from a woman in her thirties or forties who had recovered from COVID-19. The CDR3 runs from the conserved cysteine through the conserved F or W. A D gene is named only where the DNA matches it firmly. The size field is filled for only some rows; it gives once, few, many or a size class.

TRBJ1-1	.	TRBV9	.	CASSVGWSTEAFF	TGTGCCAGCAGCGTAGGGTGGAGCACTGAAGCTTTCTTT
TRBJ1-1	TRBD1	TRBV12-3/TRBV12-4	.	CASRRDRGFEAFF	TGTGCCAGTCGGAGGGACAGGGGCTTTGAAGCTTTCTTT
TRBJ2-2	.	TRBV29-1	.	CSVGSRGEAGELFF	TGCAGCGTTGGATCTAGGGGTGAAGCCGGGGAGCTGTTTTTT
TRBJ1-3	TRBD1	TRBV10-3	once	CATSGQGSSGNTIYF	TGTGCCACCTCGGGACAGGGATCCTCTGGAAACACCATATATTTT
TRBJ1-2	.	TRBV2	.	CASSERTRAYGYTF	TGTGCCAGCAGTGAAAGGACGCGGGCCTATGGCTACACCTTC
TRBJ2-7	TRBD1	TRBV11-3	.	CASSPGTGAYEQYF	TGTGCCAGCAGCCCCGGGACAGGGGCCTACGAGCAGTACTTC
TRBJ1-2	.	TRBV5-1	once	CASSFLSGVEWYGYTF	TGCGCCAGCAGCTTCCTTTCGGGGGTAGAGTGGTATGGCTACACCTTC
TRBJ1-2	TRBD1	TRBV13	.	CASSQGQGYYGYTF	TGTGCCAGCAGCCAGGGACAGGGATACTATGGCTACACCTTC
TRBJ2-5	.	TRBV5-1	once	CASSLVGGQETQYF	TGCGCCAGCAGCTTGGTCGGAGGGCAAGAGACCCAGTACTTC
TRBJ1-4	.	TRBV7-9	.	CASSLIRTDSFYEKLFF	TGTGCCAGCAGCTTAATTCGGACGGACTCTTTTTATGAAAAACTGTTTTTT
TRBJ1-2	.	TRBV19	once	CASSRGTLGGQDGYTF	TGTGCCAGTAGTCGAGGGACCCTCGGGGGGCAGGATGGCTACACCTTC
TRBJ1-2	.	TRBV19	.	CASSTPGSFGGYTF	TGTGCCAGTAGTACACCGGGGTCCTTCGGAGGCTACACCTTC
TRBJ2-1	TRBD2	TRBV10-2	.	CASSESRLAGGNEQFF	TGCGCCAGCAGTGAGTCGAGACTAGCGGGGGGCAATGAGCAGTTCTTC
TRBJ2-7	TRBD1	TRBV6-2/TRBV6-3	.	CASSLRDRTTYEQYF	TGTGCCAGCAGTCTCCGGGACAGGACTACCTACGAGCAGTACTTC
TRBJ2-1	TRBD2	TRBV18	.	CASSPSSGTSGRNEQFF	TGTGCCAGCTCACCATCCTCCGGGACTAGCGGGAGGAATGAGCAGTTCTTC
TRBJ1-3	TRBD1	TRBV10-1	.	CASSGPLDRRSSSGNTIYF	TGCGCCAGCAGTGGCCCCTTGGACAGGAGATCTTCCTCTGGAAACACCATATATTTT
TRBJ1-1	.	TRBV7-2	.	CASSLGRQGGGFF	TGTGCCAGCAGCTTAGGGCGACAAGGAGGTGGTTTCTTT
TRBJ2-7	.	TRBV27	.	CASSLRTGGAYEQYF	TGTGCCAGCAGTTTGCGGACAGGAGGGGCCTACGAGCAGTACTTC
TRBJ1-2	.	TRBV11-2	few	CASSPSTGNYGYTF	TGTGCCAGCAGCCCGAGCACGGGGAACTATGGCTACACCTTC
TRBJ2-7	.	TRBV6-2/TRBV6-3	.	CASSYSQRRGHYEQYF	TGTGCCAGCAGTTATTCTCAACGGAGAGGCCACTACGAGCAGTACTTC
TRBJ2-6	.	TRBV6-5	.	CASSYGKGTGANVLTF	TGTGCCAGCAGTTACGGAAAGGGGACTGGGGCCAACGTCCTGACTTTC
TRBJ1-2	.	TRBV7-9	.	CASSLIPGSGYTF	TGTGCCAGCAGCTTAATCCCAGGGTCAGGCTACACCTTC
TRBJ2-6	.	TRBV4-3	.	CASSQDAGMGSGANVLTF	TGCGCCAGCAGCCAAGATGCAGGGATGGGCTCTGGGGCCAACGTCCTGACTTTC
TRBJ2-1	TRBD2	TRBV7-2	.	CASSFHGGRDNEQFF	TGTGCCAGCAGCTTTCATGGCGGGAGGGACAATGAGCAGTTCTTC
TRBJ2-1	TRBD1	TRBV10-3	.	CAISTGGYNEQFF	TGTGCCATCAGTACAGGGGGGTACAATGAGCAGTTCTTC
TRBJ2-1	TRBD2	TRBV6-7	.	CASGGLAGGYNEQFF	TGTGCCAGCGGGGGACTAGCGGGAGGCTACAATGAGCAGTTCTTC